This T cell receptor beta chain stems from a study of Graves' ophthalmopathy and Graves' hyperthyroidism. Points from the study as a whole: The model's prediction of ophthalmopathy progression had roughly 70% sensitivity and less than 75% specificity. Most expanded thyroid clonotypes above 0.001 frequency also appeared in blood.

V lost 6 bases to trimming and J lost 4 bases, with 13 bases between them. This CDR3 is built from 13 residues. Germline CDR1 is DFQATT and CDR2 is SNEGSKA (reference sequence). With respect to this clonotype: Its target is not known.

The TCR beta CDR3 regions underwent amplification from RNA transcripts. HTBI primers served in a first-round RT-PCR, which a second-round multiplex PCR followed. Each CDR3 protein gets one entry after TCRdb re-called the multiplex PCR reads with MiXCR. The repertoire consists of around 1,200,000 distinct CDR3 sequences, with 35% to 45% occurring once and the leading ten covering over 8.5%. The chain links TRBV20-1 to TRBJ1-5; D is possibly TRBD1 (5 bases). Sequenced sample: peripheral blood or thyroid tissue (not recorded which). The TCR sequence derives from an adult man with Graves' hyperthyroidism. Here the CDR3 DNA reads TGCAGTGCCGATATGGGGCGGAATCAGCCCCAGCATTTT. It encodes CSADMGRNQPQHF.